The clone carrying this TCR beta chain was observed a handful of times. Germline CDR1 MNHEY, CDR2 SVGAGI. The CDR3 is 18 amino acids. The junction had 8 bases not matched to a gene; V was cut back by 0 bases and J by 0 bases. These data originate in a study of identical twins. MiXCR, run by TCRdb on the 5' RACE reads, gives a single entry per CDR3 protein. The sample yields about 430,000 distinct CDR3 sequences, approximately 18% seen once. The sequencing input was naive T cells sorted from blood. The chain joins TRBV6-5 to TRBJ2-3, with TRBD1 matching 8 bases. The clonotype comes from a man aged 50 or older in good health. The CDR3 sequence is CASSYSAGGASSTDTQYF. CDR3 nucleotide sequence: TGTGCCAGCAGTTACTCGGCAGGGGGCGCCTCTAGCACAGATACGCAGTATTTT.